Below, 11 T cell receptor beta chains from the same sample are listed, as sequenced in a study of cytomegalovirus exposure and HLA in healthy donors. PCR primers comprised 60 Vbeta and 13 Jbeta primers. Sequencing used immunoSEQ multiplex PCR; TCRdb keeps in-frame clones, though not all of them. This sample has fewer than 50,000 clones, with 55% to 75% found just once. The sequenced sample consisted of PBMCs. Source of these receptors: a man aged 55 to 70 in good health and CMV-seropositive.

This clone was counted between two and nine times. This chain uses TRBV5-6 with TRBJ1-3; 8 nucleotides match TRBD1. The CDR3 extends over 15 amino acids. From germline, CDR1 is SGHDT and CDR2 YYEEEE. Germline trimming cut 4 bases from V and 0 bases from J; bases unmatched to any gene: 3. The CDR3, as DNA: TGTGCCAGCAGCCGGGACAGGAACTCTGGAAACACCATATATTTT. Its translation is CASSRDRNSGNTIYF.

The table lists this clone with a few counts. The V and J genes are TRBV11-2 and TRBJ2-2; 10 nucleotides agree with TRBD2. Germline V gene data show CDR1 as SGHAT and CDR2 as FQNNGV. This CDR3 is 16 amino acids long. V was pared by 6 bases and J by 5 bases, with 9 bases of the junction left unmatched. This chain's CDR3 is CASRRPGLARTGELFF. The CDR3 DNA follows: TGTGCCAGCAGACGACCGGGACTAGCGAGAACCGGGGAGCTGTTTTTT. Together with reference TRBV11-2 and TRBJ2-2, the CDR3 gives the full variable domain: EAGVAQSPRYKIIEKRQSVAFWCNPISGHATLYWYQQILGQGPKLLIQFQNNGVVDDSQLPKDRFSAERLKGVDSTLKIQPAKLEDSAVYLCASRRPGLARTGELFFGEGSRLTVL.

The chain recombines TRBV7-3 with TRBJ2-1; 12 positions agree with TRBD2. The junction had 7 bases not matched to a gene; V was cut back by 0 bases and J by 7 bases. This CDR3 region has 17 residues. The germline V gene encodes CDR1 SGHTA and CDR2 FQGTGA. For the CDR3, the DNA is TGTGCCAGCAGCTTAACTTCCAGGACTAGCGGGATTAATGAGCAGTTCTTC. Translation: CASSLTSRTSGINEQFF.

This sequence joins TRBV23-1 and TRBJ2-1; TRBD2 agrees at 7 bases. TRBV23-1 is recorded as an ORF, its role being uncertain. CDR3 size: 18 residues. Losses at the gene ends were 7 bases for V and 2 bases for J; bases not matched to a gene: 17. The CDR3 here is CASIPAGTAGLPYNEQFF. The CDR3 coding sequence is TGCGCCAGCATCCCAGCGGGAACGGCAGGGCTGCCCTACAATGAGCAGTTCTTC.

The gene calls are TRBV4-1 and TRBJ2-3; perhaps TRBD2 as D (5 bases). The germline gives CDR1 MGHRA, CDR2 YSYEKL. The CDR3 is made up of 15 amino acids. Trimming removed 2 bases at V and 0 bases at J, with 9 bases between. The CDR3 spells CASSQSGPSTDTQYF. The DNA of the CDR3 is TGCGCCAGCAGCCAAAGCGGACCCAGCACAGATACGCAGTATTTT.

The chain employs TRBV5-4 and TRBJ2-1, with TRBD2 identical over 13 bases. Germline V gene data show CDR1 as SGHNT and CDR2 as YYREEE (reference sequence). V lost 5 bases, J lost 0 bases, and 5 bases stayed unmatched. This CDR3 is built from 17 residues. CDR3 bases: TGTGCCAGCAGGCTACTAGCGGGAGGGAGCTCCTACAATGAGCAGTTCTTC. Protein: CASRLLAGGSSYNEQFF.

The V and J genes are TRBV10-3 and TRBJ2-5; 7 bases fit TRBD2. Germline CDR1 ENHRY, CDR2 SYGVKD. This CDR3 spans 14 amino acids. V lost 4 bases, J lost 4 bases, and 6 bases stayed unmatched. CDR3 in amino acids: CAISAGGGRETQYF. In nucleotides, the CDR3 is TGTGCCATCAGTGCTGGTGGCGGGAGAGAGACCCAGTACTTC.

The J gene is TRBJ1-2, the V gene TRBV18, with 7 bases identical to TRBD1. After removal of 6 bases from V and 0 bases from J, the junction contained 7 bases not matched to a gene. This CDR3 is built from 15 residues. Germline V gene sequence: CDR1 KGHSH, CDR2 LQKENI. CDR3 in DNA: TGTGCCAGCTCGCAGACAGGGAAAGCTAACTATGGCTACACCTTC. Translated, it gives CASSQTGKANYGYTF.

The chain employs TRBV2 and TRBJ1-2, with D unresolved. Trimming removed 7 bases from V and 3 bases from J, with 15 bases in between. CDR1 is SNHLY and CDR2 is FYNNEI in the germline V gene. The CDR3 consists of 14 residues. CDR3 in amino acids: CASIPEVRYYGYTF. Written as DNA, the CDR3 is TGTGCCAGCATTCCGGAGGTGAGGTACTATGGCTACACCTTC.

The V call is TRBV7-3, the J call TRBJ2-5, with 14 bases identical to TRBD2. Per germline, CDR1 SGHTA and CDR2 FQGTGA. This CDR3 region has 16 residues. Losses at the gene ends were 3 bases for V and 5 bases for J; bases not matched to a gene: 5. The CDR3: CASSFGTSGSIETQYF. The CDR3 DNA reads as TGTGCCAGCAGCTTCGGGACTAGCGGGAGTATTGAGACCCAGTACTTC.

J is TRBJ2-4 and V is TRBV11-2; maybe TRBD2 (5 bases). V gave up 2 bases and J gave up 5 bases, with 10 bases separating them. The CDR3 extends over 14 amino acids. Germline V gene lookup returns CDR1 SGHAT and CDR2 FQNNGV. For the CDR3, the DNA is TGTGCCAGCAGCTTAAGGCGGGCCGAAAACATTCAGTACTTC. Its protein product is CASSLRRAENIQYF. Full variable domain (outside the CDR3, taken from reference TRBV11-2 and TRBJ2-4): EAGVAQSPRYKIIEKRQSVAFWCNPISGHATLYWYQQILGQGPKLLIQFQNNGVVDDSQLPKDRFSAERLKGVDSTLKIQPAKLEDSAVYLCASSLRRAENIQYFGAGTRLSVL.